One and the same sample provided the 28 T cell receptor beta chains below, sequenced in a study of blood T cell repertoires in COVID-19. Using immunoSEQ multiplex PCR, the repertoire was profiled, and TCRdb retains in-frame clones only, with some absent. The sample yields 140,000 or so clones, over 80% seen once. Material for sequencing was PBMCs or T cells enriched from blood (not recorded which). These receptors were obtained from a woman aged 40 to 55 who had recovered from COVID-19.

This clone was found once. CDR3 in DNA: TGTGCCAGTGAATTGACAGGGCTCGGTTCACCCCTCCACTTT. Protein: CASELTGLGSPLHF. This chain joins TRBV2 and TRBJ1-6; 7 positions agree with TRBD1. The V segment lost 9 bases and the J segment 9 bases; nucleotides outside the gene matches: 11. There are 14 residues in the CDR3. Germline V CDR1 and CDR2: SNHLY, FYNNEI.

The chain joins TRBV9 to TRBJ2-7; no clear D. Germline assignment: CDR1 SGDLS and CDR2 YYNGEE. CDR3 length: 15 amino acids. V was trimmed by 2 bases and J by 2 bases, leaving 14 bases between them. The DNA for the CDR3 is TGTGCCAGCAGCGTGGCCCCCGCCATTACCTACGAGCAGTACTTC. It encodes CASSVAPAITYEQYF.

The J gene is TRBJ2-7, the V gene TRBV3-1 (or the pseudogene TRBV3-2); 9 nucleotides line up with TRBD2. The CDR3 has 15 residues. Looked up from germline, CDR1 is LGHDT and CDR2 is YNNKEL (reference sequence). J gave up 1 base and V 1 base, and 2 bases lay outside the gene matches. CDR3 amino acids: CASSQASGGSYEQYF. CDR3 nucleotides: TGTGCCAGCAGCCAAGCCAGCGGGGGGTCCTACGAGCAGTACTTC.

The genes are TRBV5-1 and TRBJ1-1, with 9 bases fitting TRBD1. Losses at the gene ends were 3 bases for V and 7 bases for J; bases not matched to a gene: 10. Germline loops: CDR1 SGHRS, CDR2 YFSETQ. The CDR3 extends over 15 amino acids. CDR3 sequence (DNA): TGCGCCAGCAGCTCCCCGACAGGGGGGAACTTTGAAGCTTTCTTT. Residues: CASSSPTGGNFEAFF. Full variable domain (missing parts from reference TRBV5-1 and TRBJ1-1): KAGVTQTPRYLIKTRGQQVTLSCSPISGHRSVSWYQQTPGQGLQFLFEYFSETQRNKGNFPGRFSGRQFSNSRSEMNVSTLELGDSALYLCASSSPTGGNFEAFFGQGTRLTVV.

The CDR3 nucleotides read TGTGCCAGCAGCCAAGTTAATCCGGGTTACTACGAGCAGTACTTC. Translation gives CASSQVNPGYYEQYF. This chain uses TRBV3-1 (or the pseudogene TRBV3-2) with TRBJ2-7; D remains ambiguous. This CDR3 has 15 residues. V lost 1 base and J 3 bases, leaving 13 bases between the germline ends. Germline V lookup: CDR1 LGHDT, CDR2 YNNKEL (reference sequence).

The chain employs TRBV2 and TRBJ1-1; 7 nucleotides match TRBD1. CDR3 length: 13 amino acids. J lost 7 bases, V lost 2 bases, and 4 bases had no gene match. Germline CDR1 reads SNHLY; CDR2 reads FYNNEI. For the CDR3, the DNA is TGTGCCAGCAGTGAAAAGGGGGCCTTTGAAGCTTTCTTT. Translation gives CASSEKGAFEAFF.

CDR3 in DNA: TGTGCCAGCAGCCACCTACAGGGTTCTCGCGAGCAGTACTTC. This codes for CASSHLQGSREQYF. The genes are TRBV3-1 (or the pseudogene TRBV3-2) and TRBJ2-7; a weak D match, TRBD1 (6 bases). This CDR3 is 14 amino acids long. Germline V gene sequence: CDR1 LGHDT, CDR2 YNNKEL (reference sequence). V shed 3 bases and J shed 6 bases, with 15 bases lying between them.

Written as DNA, the CDR3 is TGTGCCAGCAGCCAAGAGGCTAGGTCGGGCACCGGGGAGCTGTTTTTT. This encodes CASSQEARSGTGELFF. The chain combines TRBV4-2 with TRBJ2-2; D call uncertain. The CDR3 runs 16 residues. The V and J ends lost 0 bases and 4 bases respectively, with 12 bases between them. Germline values: CDR1 LGHNA, CDR2 YNFKEQ.

Regarding this clone: The sample holds other DNA sequences that translate to the same CDR3. The genes are TRBV6-2 or TRBV6-3 and TRBJ2-3; 12 nucleotides line up with TRBD2. V dropped 5 bases and J dropped 3; count of bases not matched to a gene: 3. Per germline, CDR1 MNHEY and CDR2 SVGEGT. The CDR3 loop spans 15 amino acids. The CDR3 region has the DNA TGTGCCAGCAGTCAACTAGCGGGGGGAACAGATACGCAGTATTTT. Amino acids: CASSQLAGGTDTQYF.

The V and J genes are TRBV4-1 and TRBJ1-1, with D hard to call. V was clipped by 0 bases and J by 1 base, with 9 bases between them. The germline gives CDR1 MGHRA, CDR2 YSYEKL. There are 15 residues in the CDR3. The CDR3 region is CASSQDRRANTEAFF. The CDR3 DNA follows: TGCGCCAGCAGCCAAGATAGGCGGGCGAACACTGAAGCTTTCTTT.

The rearrangement joins TRBV19 to TRBJ1-3; D is perhaps TRBD1 (5 bases). Trimming took off 6 bases at V and 0 bases at J, with 12 bases between the two ends. There are 15 residues in the CDR3. Germline V gene lookup returns CDR1 LNHDA and CDR2 SQIVND (reference sequence). CDR3 DNA sequence: TGTGCCAGTAGCCGGGACTCCGGCTCTGGAAACACCATATATTTT. Translating it yields CASSRDSGSGNTIYF.

The chain couples TRBV10-3 to TRBJ2-5, with D possibly matching TRBD1 (5 bases). The V end lost 8 bases, the J end lost 3 bases, and 16 bases lay between the germline ends. The germline V gene encodes CDR1 ENHRY and CDR2 SYGVKD. CDR3 size: 14 residues. The DNA for the CDR3 is TGTGCCATCGGGGCAGGTAGGGTTGAAGAGACCCAGTACTTC. Protein sequence: CAIGAGRVEETQYF.

V usage is TRBV5-6 and J usage is TRBJ2-5; 7 bases map to TRBD2. Germline V gene sequence: CDR1 SGHDT, CDR2 YYEEEE. The CDR3 contains 13 residues. J was trimmed by 5 bases and V by 2 bases; bases with no gene match: 3. Written as DNA, the CDR3 is TGTGCCAGCAGCTTCCCCGGGGGGGAGACCCAGTACTTC. It is translated as CASSFPGGETQYF.

V is TRBV5-1 and J is TRBJ2-2, with 7 bases fitting TRBD2. There are 18 residues in the CDR3. Germline CDR1 reads SGHRS; CDR2 reads YFSETQ. V was clipped by 0 bases and J by 4 bases; unmatched bases: 12. The CDR3 DNA is TGCGCCAGCAGCTTGGCCAGTCGGCGGGGAGGGAGCACCGGGGAGCTGTTTTTT. Its protein product is CASSLASRRGGSTGELFF.

The chain employs TRBV5-6 and TRBJ2-7; 13 positions agree with TRBD2. CDR1 is SGHDT and CDR2 is YYEEEE in the germline V gene. The CDR3 sequence is 16 residues long. Germline trimming cut 4 bases from V and 7 bases from J; bases unmatched to any gene: 11. The CDR3 DNA is TGTGCCAGCAGCCGACTTCGGACTAGCGGGGGTAGTGAGCAGTACTTC. This gives the protein CASSRLRTSGGSEQYF.

The chain joins TRBV19 to TRBJ1-2; 11 nucleotides line up with TRBD1. The CDR3 sequence is 14 residues long. Germline V gene lookup returns CDR1 LNHDA and CDR2 SQIVND (reference sequence). V dropped 3 bases and J dropped 4; count of bases not matched to a gene: 1. This chain's CDR3 is CASSMGQGVYGYTF. In nucleotides, the CDR3 is TGTGCCAGTAGTATGGGACAGGGGGTCTATGGCTACACCTTC.

The rearrangement joins TRBV2 to TRBJ2-3; TRBD2 agrees at 10 bases. Trimming removed 2 bases from V and 1 base from J; junction bases left unmatched: 3. Germline V gene lookup returns CDR1 SNHLY and CDR2 FYNNEI. The CDR3 totals 16 residues. This CDR3 is CASSEWLAGGTDTQYF. The DNA for the CDR3 is TGTGCCAGCAGTGAATGGCTAGCGGGGGGCACAGATACGCAGTATTTT.

CDR3 protein: CASSSRGDGDTQYF. In nucleotides, the CDR3 is TGCGCCAGCAGCTCCCGGGGGGATGGGGATACGCAGTATTTT. V gene TRBV5-1 combines with J gene TRBJ2-3; 7 bases line up with TRBD2. This CDR3 spans 14 amino acids. CDR1 is SGHRS and CDR2 is YFSETQ in the germline V gene. The junction had 7 bases not matched to a gene; V was cut back by 3 bases and J by 6 bases.

This clone was recorded a few times. The rearrangement links TRBV2 to TRBJ1-5, with no clear D. The germline V gene has CDR1 SNHLY and CDR2 FYNNEI. The CDR3 is made up of 16 amino acids. V lost 8 bases and J 4 bases, leaving 21 bases between the germline ends. The CDR3 here is CASALVLIRSNQPQHF. The CDR3 DNA sequence: TGTGCCAGCGCCTTGGTATTGATCAGGTCGAATCAGCCCCAGCATTTT.

V and J are TRBV2 and TRBJ2-7; 7 nucleotides align to TRBD1. The J segment lost 6 bases and the V segment lost 4 bases, leaving 9 bases of the junction unmatched. Germline CDR1 reads SNHLY; CDR2 reads FYNNEI. CDR3 size: 14 residues. The CDR3 region is CASSVGTAMSEQYF. CDR3 nucleotides: TGTGCCAGCAGTGTTGGGACAGCGATGTCCGAGCAGTACTTC.

The chain combines TRBV9 with TRBJ1-3; no firm D call. CDR3 length equals 17 residues. Trimming removed 0 bases from V and 0 bases from J, with 13 bases in between. CDR1 and CDR2 from the germline V gene are SGDLS and YYNGEE. The CDR3 loop reads CASSVGGIGFSGNTIYF. CDR3 in DNA: TGTGCCAGCAGCGTAGGCGGGATTGGGTTCTCTGGAAACACCATATATTTT.

This chain uses TRBV2 with TRBJ1-1; 10 bases are a match to TRBD1. The CDR3 loop spans 14 amino acids. V lost 8 bases to trimming and J lost 5 bases; unmatched junction nucleotides: 8. The V gene's germline CDR1 is SNHLY and CDR2 FYNNEI. CDR3 loop: CASRPGQGRTEAFF. As DNA, the CDR3 is TGTGCCAGCCGACCGGGACAGGGGAGGACTGAAGCTTTCTTT.

This clone has only one observation. The V and J genes are TRBV18 and TRBJ2-2, with D maybe TRBD1 (6 bases). This CDR3 is 19 amino acids long. Germline CDR1 is KGHSH and CDR2 is LQKENI. Trimming removed 3 bases from V and 4 bases from J, with 24 bases in between. The CDR3 loop is CASSPLAQGPRLSTGELFF. In nucleotides, the CDR3 is TGTGCCAGCTCACCTCTCGCACAGGGCCCGAGATTGAGCACCGGGGAGCTGTTTTTT.

V gene TRBV19 combines with J gene TRBJ2-7; TRBD1 matches at 9 bases. This CDR3 comprises 15 residues. The germline V gene encodes CDR1 LNHDA and CDR2 SQIVND (reference sequence). Germline trimming cut 4 bases from V and 5 bases from J; bases unmatched to any gene: 9. CDR3 in DNA: TGTGCCAGTAGTACCTCCGGGACAGGGTTCCACGAGCAGTACTTC. This sequence encodes CASSTSGTGFHEQYF.

The table lists this clone with a count of one. V gene TRBV19 combines with J gene TRBJ2-3; 10 nucleotides agree with TRBD2. The V gene end was trimmed by 4 bases and the J gene end by 6 bases; junction bases not matched to a gene: 7. This CDR3 region has 15 residues. CDR1 is LNHDA and CDR2 is SQIVND in the germline V gene (reference sequence). This CDR3 reads CASSTGLAEGDTQYF. The CDR3 nucleotides read TGTGCCAGTAGTACCGGACTAGCGGAGGGGGATACGCAGTATTTT.

This sequence joins TRBV3-1 (or the pseudogene TRBV3-2) and TRBJ2-5; 7 nucleotides agree with TRBD1. The CDR3 has 14 residues. Germline V gives CDR1 LGHDT, CDR2 YNNKEL (reference sequence). The V and J ends lost 7 bases and 0 bases, in that order; junction bases with no gene match: 5. The CDR3 sequence is CASTDGQDQETQYF. CDR3 nucleotides: TGTGCCAGCACCGACGGACAGGACCAAGAGACCCAGTACTTC.

The chain joins TRBV5-1 to TRBJ2-7; a weak D match, TRBD2 (5 bases). V was shortened by 2 bases and J by 7 bases, with 10 bases between the two germline ends. The germline V gene encodes CDR1 SGHRS and CDR2 YFSETQ. This CDR3 contains 12 residues. The chain's CDR3 is CASSFMPGEQYF. CDR3 coding DNA: TGCGCCAGCAGCTTCATGCCGGGGGAGCAGTACTTC.

This clone was seen once. The chain combines TRBV27 with TRBJ1-2; D might be TRBD1 (5 bases). The CDR3 is 12 residues long. Per germline, CDR1 MNHEY and CDR2 SMNVEV (reference sequence). V was clipped by 5 bases and J by 4 bases, with 8 bases between them. The CDR3 here is CASSGGSYGYTF. CDR3 coding DNA: TGTGCCAGCAGTGGGGGGTCCTATGGCTACACCTTC.